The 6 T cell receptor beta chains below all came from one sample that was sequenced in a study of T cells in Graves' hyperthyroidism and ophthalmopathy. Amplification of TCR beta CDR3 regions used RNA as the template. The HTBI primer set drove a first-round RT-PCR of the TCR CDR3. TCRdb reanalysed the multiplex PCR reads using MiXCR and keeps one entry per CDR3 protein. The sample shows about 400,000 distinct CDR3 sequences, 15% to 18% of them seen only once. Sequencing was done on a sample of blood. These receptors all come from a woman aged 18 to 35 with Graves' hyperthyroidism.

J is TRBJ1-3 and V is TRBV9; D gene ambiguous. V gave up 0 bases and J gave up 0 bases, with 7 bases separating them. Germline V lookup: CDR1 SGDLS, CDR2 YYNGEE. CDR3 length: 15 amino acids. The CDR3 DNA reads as TGTGCCAGCAGCGTAGCTCCCAACTCTGGAAACACCATATATTTT. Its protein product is CASSVAPNSGNTIYF.

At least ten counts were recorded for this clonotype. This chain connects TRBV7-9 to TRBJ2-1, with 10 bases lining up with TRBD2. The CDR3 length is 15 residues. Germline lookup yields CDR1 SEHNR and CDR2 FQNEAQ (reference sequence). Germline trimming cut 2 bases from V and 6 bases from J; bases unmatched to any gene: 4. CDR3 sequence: CASSLSGGAFNEQFF. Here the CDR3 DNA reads TGTGCCAGCAGCTTAAGCGGGGGGGCCTTCAATGAGCAGTTCTTC.

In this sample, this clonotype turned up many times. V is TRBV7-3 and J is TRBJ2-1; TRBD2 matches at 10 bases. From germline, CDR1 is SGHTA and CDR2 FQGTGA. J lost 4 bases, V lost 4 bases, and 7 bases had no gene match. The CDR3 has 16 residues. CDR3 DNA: TGTGCCAGCAGCTCATCCAGGACTAGCGGTTACAATGAGCAGTTCTTC. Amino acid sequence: CASSSSRTSGYNEQFF.

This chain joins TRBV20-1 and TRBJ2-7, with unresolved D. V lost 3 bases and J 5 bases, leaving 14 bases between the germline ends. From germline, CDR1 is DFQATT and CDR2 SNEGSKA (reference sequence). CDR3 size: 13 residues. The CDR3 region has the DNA TGCAGTGCTAGGGCGACTCCGAACCACGAGCAGTACTTC. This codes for CSARATPNHEQYF.

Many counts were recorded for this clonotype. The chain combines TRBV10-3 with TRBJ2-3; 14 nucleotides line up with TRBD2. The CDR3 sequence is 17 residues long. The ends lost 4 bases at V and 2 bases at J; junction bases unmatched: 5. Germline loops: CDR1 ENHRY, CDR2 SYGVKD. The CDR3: CAISARTSGRLTDTQYF. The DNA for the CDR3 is TGTGCCATCAGTGCAAGGACTAGCGGGAGGCTCACAGATACGCAGTATTTT.

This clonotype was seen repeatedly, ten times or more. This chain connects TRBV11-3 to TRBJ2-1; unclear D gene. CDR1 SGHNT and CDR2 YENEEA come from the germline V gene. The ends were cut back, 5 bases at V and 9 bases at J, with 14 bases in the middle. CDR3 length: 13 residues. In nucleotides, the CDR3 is TGTGCCAGCAGCCCGAATCTGCCTACTGAGCAGTTCTTC. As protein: CASSPNLPTEQFF.